Detailed here is one T cell receptor beta chain. The data were obtained in a study of shared clonotypes between healthy human individuals. The naive CD8 subset, CD45RO-negative cells positively selected for CCR7, excluded terminally differentiated effector memory CD45RA+ cells. Assay: immunoSEQ multiplex PCR; the TCRdb copy retains only in-frame clones and omits some. The sample records hundreds of thousands of clones, around 96% being singletons. The CDR3 runs to 15 residues. Trimming removed 1 base from V and 5 bases from J, with 17 bases in between. From germline, CDR1 is SQVTM and CDR2 ANQGSEA. The sample taken for sequencing was naive CD8+ T cells sorted from blood. The clonotype originates from a man aged 25 to 40 in good health. V and J are TRBV29-1 and TRBJ1-1, with D possibly being TRBD1 (5 bases). The CDR3 here is CSVEGGKVARTEAFF. The CDR3 nucleotides read TGCAGCGTTGAAGGGGGCAAGGTAGCGAGGACTGAAGCTTTCTTT.